The 2 T cell receptor beta chains in this list originate from one sample, sequenced in a study of T cell repertoires in aging, cancer and after chemotherapy. Peripheral blood genomic DNA, not sorted cells or RNA, was the template. TRB rearrangements spanning V, D and J were amplified using mixed TRB-A/B primers. Each CDR3 protein gets one entry after TCRdb re-called the multiplex PCR reads with MiXCR. The table shows about 4,800 distinct CDR3 sequences, with about 25% occurring only once. Source material: blood. Receptors were obtained from a human donor in good health.

This clonotype turned up a few times. This chain joins TRBV6-5 and TRBJ1-6; 8 nucleotides match TRBD1. This CDR3 contains 15 residues. The V gene end was trimmed by 2 bases and the J gene end by 8 bases; junction bases not matched to a gene: 5. Germline loops: CDR1 MNHEY, CDR2 SVGAGI. CDR3 nucleotides: TGTGCCAGCAGTTACCGGACAGGGACCTATTCACCCCTCCACTTT. Protein: CASSYRTGTYSPLHF.

This clonotype is medium-sized (0.01 to 0.1%) within its sample. The CDR3 DNA is TGTGCCAGCAGTTCCGACCCGATCAGCGACAATGAGCAGTTCTTC. Its protein product is CASSSDPISDNEQFF. This rearrangement joins TRBV27 to TRBJ2-1; D not resolved. Germline CDR1 reads MNHEY; CDR2 reads SMNVEV (reference sequence). Trimming pared 4 bases from V and 5 bases from J, leaving 15 bases between. This CDR3 spans 15 amino acids.